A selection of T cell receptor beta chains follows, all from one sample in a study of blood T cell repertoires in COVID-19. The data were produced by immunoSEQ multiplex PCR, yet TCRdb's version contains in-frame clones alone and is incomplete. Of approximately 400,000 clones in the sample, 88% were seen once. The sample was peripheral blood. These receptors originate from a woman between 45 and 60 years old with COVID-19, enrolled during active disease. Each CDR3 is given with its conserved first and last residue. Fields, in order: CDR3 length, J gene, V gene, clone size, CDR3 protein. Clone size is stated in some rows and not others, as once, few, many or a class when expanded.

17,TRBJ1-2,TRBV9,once,CASSTRPGTGGWDGYTF
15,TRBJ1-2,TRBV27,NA,CASSFRQGTNYGYTF
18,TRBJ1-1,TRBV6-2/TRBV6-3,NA,CASSYSGWIGGRNTEAFF
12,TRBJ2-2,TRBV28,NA,CASSLGGAGLFF
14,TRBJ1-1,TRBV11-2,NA,CASSLAGAAAEAFF
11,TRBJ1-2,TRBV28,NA,CAHGGGYGYTF
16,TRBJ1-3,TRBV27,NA,CASSLPPDRGKDTIYF
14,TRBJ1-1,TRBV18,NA,CASSPGETNTEAFF
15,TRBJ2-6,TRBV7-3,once,CASSDRVSGANVLTF
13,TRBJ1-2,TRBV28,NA,CASSLWERDGYTF
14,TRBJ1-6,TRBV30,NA,CAWEGDSANSPLHF
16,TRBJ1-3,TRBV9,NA,CASSVGGGIPGNTIYF
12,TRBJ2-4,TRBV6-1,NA,CASSEARDIQYF
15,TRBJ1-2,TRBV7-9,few,CASSYGQGTNYGYTF
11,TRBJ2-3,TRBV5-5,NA,CASSQGDTQYF
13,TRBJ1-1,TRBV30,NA,CAWSPGGGSEAFF
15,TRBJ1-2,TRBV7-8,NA,CASSLEGRGVEGYTF
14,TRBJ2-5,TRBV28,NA,CASSIPALEETQYF
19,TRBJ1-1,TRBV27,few,CASSLITIPRTGLNTEAFF
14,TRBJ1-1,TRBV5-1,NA,CASSLNGGNTEAFF
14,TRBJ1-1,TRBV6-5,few,CASSYLAGGTEAFF
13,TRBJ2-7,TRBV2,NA,CASWTDSNYEQYF
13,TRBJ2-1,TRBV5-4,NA,CASRLDSYNEQFF
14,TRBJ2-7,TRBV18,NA,CASSPGGAIDEQYF
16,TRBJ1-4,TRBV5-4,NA,CASSLKQGTTNEKLFF
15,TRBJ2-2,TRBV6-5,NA,CASSRAGVNTGELFF
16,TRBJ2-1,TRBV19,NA,CASSRRRGGSYNEQFF
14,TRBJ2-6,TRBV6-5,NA,CASMAVRGANVLTF